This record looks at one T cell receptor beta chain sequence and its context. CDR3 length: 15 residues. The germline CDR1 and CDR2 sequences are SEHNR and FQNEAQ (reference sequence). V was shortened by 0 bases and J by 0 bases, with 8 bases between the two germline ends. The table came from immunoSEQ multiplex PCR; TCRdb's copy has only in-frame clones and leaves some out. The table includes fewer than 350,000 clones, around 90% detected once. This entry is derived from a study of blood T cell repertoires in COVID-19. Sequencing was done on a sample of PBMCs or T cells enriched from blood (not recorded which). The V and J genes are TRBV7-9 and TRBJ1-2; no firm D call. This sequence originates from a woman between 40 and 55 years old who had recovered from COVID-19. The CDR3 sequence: CASSLASTANYGYTF. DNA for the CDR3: TGTGCCAGCAGCTTAGCAAGTACAGCTAACTATGGCTACACCTTC.